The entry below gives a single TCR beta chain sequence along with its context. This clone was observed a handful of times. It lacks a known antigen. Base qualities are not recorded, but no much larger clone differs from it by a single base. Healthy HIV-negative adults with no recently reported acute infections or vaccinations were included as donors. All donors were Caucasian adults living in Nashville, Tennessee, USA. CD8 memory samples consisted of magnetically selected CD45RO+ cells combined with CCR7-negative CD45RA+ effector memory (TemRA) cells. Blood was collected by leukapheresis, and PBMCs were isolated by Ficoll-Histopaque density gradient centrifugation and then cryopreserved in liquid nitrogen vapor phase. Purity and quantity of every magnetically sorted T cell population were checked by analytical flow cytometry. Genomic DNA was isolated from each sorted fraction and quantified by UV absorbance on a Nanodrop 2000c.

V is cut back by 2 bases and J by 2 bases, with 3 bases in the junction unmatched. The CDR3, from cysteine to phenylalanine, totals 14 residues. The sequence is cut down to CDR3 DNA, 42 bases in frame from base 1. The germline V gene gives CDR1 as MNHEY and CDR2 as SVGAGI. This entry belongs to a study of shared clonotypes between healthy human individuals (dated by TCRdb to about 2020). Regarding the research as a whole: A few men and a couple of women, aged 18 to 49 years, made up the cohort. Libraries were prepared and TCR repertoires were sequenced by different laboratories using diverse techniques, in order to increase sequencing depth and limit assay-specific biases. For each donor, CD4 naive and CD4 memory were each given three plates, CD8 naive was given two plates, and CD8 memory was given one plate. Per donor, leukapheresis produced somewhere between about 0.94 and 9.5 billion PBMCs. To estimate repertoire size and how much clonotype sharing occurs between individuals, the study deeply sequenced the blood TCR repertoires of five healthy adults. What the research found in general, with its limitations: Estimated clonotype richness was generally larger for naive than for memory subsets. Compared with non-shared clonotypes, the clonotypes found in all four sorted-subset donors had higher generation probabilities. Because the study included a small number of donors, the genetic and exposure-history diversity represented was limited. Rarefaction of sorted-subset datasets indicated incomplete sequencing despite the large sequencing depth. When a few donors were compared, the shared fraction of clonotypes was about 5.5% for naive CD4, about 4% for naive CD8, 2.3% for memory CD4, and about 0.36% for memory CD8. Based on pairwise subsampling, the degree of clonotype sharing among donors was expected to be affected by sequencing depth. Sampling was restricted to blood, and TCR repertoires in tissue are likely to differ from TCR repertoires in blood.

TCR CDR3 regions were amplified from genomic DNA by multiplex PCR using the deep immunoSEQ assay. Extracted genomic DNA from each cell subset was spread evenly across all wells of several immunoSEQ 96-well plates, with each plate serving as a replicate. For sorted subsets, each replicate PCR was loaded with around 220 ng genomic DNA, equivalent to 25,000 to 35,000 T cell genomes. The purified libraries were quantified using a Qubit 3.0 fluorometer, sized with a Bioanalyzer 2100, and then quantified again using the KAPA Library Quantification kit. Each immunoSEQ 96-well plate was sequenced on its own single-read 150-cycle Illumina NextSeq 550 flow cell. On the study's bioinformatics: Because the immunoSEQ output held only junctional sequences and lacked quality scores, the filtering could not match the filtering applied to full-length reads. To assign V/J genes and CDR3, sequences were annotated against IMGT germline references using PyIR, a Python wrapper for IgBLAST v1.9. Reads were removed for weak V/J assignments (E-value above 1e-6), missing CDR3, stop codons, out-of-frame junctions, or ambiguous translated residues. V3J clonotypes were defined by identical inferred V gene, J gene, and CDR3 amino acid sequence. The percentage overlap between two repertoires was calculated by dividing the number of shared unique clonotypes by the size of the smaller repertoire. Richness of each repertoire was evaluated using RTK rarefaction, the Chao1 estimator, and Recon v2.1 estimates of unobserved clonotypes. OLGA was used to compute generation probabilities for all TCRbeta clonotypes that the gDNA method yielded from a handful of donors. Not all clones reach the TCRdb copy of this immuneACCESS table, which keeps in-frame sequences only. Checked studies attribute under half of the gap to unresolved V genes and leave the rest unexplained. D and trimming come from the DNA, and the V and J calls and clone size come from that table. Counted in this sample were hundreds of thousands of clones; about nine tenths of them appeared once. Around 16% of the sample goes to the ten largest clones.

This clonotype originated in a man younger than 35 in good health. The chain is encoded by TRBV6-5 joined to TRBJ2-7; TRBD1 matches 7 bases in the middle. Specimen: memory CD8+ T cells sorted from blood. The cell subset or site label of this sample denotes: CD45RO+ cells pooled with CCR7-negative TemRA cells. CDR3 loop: CASSYEGTAYEQYF. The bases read TGTGCCAGCAGTTACGAAGGGACAGCCTACGAGCAGTACTTC.